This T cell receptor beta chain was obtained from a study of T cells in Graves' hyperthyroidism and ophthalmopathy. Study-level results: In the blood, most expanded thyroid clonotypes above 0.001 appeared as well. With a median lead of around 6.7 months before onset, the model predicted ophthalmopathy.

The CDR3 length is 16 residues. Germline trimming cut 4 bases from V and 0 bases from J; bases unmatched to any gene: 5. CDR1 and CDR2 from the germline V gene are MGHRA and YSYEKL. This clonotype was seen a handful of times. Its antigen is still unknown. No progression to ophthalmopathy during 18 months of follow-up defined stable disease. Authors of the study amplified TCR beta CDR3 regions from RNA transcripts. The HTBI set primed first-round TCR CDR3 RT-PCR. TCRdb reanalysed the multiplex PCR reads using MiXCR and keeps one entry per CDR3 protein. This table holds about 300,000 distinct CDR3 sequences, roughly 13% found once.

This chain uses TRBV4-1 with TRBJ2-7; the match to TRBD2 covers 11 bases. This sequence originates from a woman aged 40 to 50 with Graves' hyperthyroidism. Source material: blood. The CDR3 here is CASSRDLAGGSYEQYF. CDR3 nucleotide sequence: TGCGCCAGCAGCCGCGATCTAGCGGGAGGCTCCTACGAGCAGTACTTC.